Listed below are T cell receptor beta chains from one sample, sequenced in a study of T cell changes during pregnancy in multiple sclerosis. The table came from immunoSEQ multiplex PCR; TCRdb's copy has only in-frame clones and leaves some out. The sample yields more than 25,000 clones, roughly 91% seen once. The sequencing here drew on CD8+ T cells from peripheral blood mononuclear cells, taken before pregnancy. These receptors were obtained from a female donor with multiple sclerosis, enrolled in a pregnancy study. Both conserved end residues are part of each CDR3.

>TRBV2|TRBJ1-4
CASRKSTGGYREKLFF
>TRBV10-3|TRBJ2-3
CAISEMSDTQYF
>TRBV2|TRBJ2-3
CASSGGLAGVRRTQYF
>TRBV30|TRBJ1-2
CAWGREGYGYTF
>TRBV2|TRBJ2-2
CASSAHRDPGELFF
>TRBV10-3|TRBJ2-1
CAISESNVNLARPNEQFF
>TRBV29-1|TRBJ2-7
CSALTGDNYEQYF
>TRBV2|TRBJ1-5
CASSGGQGDQPQHF
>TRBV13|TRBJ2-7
CASSLVRGGEQYF
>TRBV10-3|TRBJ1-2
CAISYTGTGHGYTF
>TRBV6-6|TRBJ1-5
CASRYTLGGNQPQHF
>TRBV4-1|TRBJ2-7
CASSQITSGVYEQYF
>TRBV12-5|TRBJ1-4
CASGFLRAGFNEKLFF
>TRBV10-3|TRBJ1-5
CAPHRGPHQPQHF
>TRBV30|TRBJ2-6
CAWGQGGTGANVLTF
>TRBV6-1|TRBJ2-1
CASSEVAGSHNEQFF
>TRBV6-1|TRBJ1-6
CASSEAEQGNSPLNF
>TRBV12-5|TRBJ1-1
CASGLSPGGEAFF
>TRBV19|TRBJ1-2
CASSIDRANYGYTF
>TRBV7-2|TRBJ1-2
CASSLVQGGGYGYTF
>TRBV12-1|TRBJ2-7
CASSLGGTGGSYEQYF
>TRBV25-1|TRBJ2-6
CASSEGTTNSGANVLTF
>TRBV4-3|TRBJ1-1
CASSQDPLMGAEAFF
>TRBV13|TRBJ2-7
CASSDGDSSYEQYF
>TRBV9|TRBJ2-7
CASSGGTGYEQYF
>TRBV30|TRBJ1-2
CAWSVPRQDYGYTF
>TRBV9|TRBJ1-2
CASSPWDIPNYGYTF
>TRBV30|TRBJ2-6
CAWTSSLSGANVLTF
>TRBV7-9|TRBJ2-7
CASSPRTGSYEQYF
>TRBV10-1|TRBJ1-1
CASSEPGLSEAFF
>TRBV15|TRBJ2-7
CATSPRDESYEQYF
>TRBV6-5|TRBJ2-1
CASSYSGLPGNEQFF
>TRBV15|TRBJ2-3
CATSETPGTDTQYF
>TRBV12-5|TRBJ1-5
CASGLVQEVLNQPQHF
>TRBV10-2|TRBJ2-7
CASSQAPGGSYEQYF
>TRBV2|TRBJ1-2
CASSSSSSILGYTF
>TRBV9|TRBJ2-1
CASSVVSGGYNEQFF
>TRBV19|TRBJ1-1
CASSSKQGAGNTEAFF
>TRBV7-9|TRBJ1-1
CASSLGQGARTEAFF
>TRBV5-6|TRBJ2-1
CASSLTSHPHEQFF
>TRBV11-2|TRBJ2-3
CASSQSGGIGDTQYF
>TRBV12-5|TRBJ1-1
CASGPTGWVNTEAFF
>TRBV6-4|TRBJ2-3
CASSYQGAGTDTQYF
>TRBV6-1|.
CASSEGVLDISYEQYF
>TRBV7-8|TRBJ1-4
CASSYEIREKLFF
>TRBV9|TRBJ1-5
CASSPKDRVLFQPQHF
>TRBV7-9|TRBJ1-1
CASSLGEEAFF
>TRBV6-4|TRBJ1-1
CASDRPRYPTGRSPEAFF
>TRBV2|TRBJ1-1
CASSGEEVYMNTEAFF
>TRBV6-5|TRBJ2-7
CASSYSENLYEQYF
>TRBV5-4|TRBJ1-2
CASSLGLNYGYTF
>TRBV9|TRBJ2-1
CASSVELAGGPDYNEQFF
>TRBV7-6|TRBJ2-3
CASSPGLPVSTDTQYF
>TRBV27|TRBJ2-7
CASHSGQGPYEQYF
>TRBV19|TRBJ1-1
CASQARVVNTEAFF
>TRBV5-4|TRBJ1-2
CASSWEGPTFYGYTF
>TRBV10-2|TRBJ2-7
CASTDRGAFYEQYF
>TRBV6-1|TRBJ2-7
CASSNRQVVPDEQYF